This T cell receptor beta chain was obtained from a study of human T cells and chemical hapten exposure. Notes on the study in general: With regard to DPC sensitization, TCRs above 1 in 1000 frequency did not change.

This clonotype was picked up a small number of times. Its specificity is unknown. As for time point: pre-sensitization, week 0. Indicated treatment: therapeutic diphenylcyclopropenone sensitization with weekly scalp DPC. Each cDNA molecule in the library carried unique molecular identifiers. TCRdb passed the RACE reads through MiXCR, listing each CDR3 protein once. Among 80,000 to 100,000 distinct CDR3 sequences listed, 11% were seen once. Source: whole blood, taken in connection with sensitization to the hapten diphenylcyclopropenone (DPC). This TCR derives from a woman aged 60-75 years with alopecia areata. Some clones in this sample may be carry-over from other donors' samples.

The CDR3 DNA sequence: TGTGCCTGGAGTGTAGAAAGGGCAGGACGGTACGCTTTCTTT. As protein: CAWSVERAGRYAFF. This rearrangement joins TRBV30 to TRBJ1-1; D is unresolved. The CDR3 is 14 residues long. Germline CDR1 GTSNPN, CDR2 SVGIG (reference sequence). The germline V and J ends were trimmed by 0 bases and 11 bases, with 19 bases remaining between them.